Detailed here is one TCR beta chain. CDR1 is SEHNR, CDR2 FQNEAQ, per germline (reference sequence). The CDR3 contains 14 residues. V shed 3 bases, J shed 9 bases, and the junction held 5 bases outside the gene matches. Some clones are missing from TCRdb's copy, which holds only in-frame ones; the method was immunoSEQ multiplex PCR. The sample contains fewer than 40,000 clones, about 96% of which appear only once. The data were taken from a study of regulatory and conventional T cells in RAG deficiency. Blood CD4+ CD25-low CD127-high conventional T cells supplied the genomic DNA template. The sample was also linked to a second study, of regulatory T cells. From that report: Amplification used 52 TRBV primers and 13 TRBJ primers. In patients, unique TRB V-J pairs were restricted and V/J usage skewed, especially in Tregs.

This receptor was identified in a human donor in good health. The sequenced sample was CD25- CD4+ T cells sorted from blood. The J gene is TRBJ2-1, the V gene TRBV7-9, with 10 bases lining up with TRBD2. For the CDR3, the DNA is TGTGCCAGCAGCTTCCTAGCGGGAGTACGTGAGCAGTTCTTC. This encodes CASSFLAGVREQFF. Variable domain in full (rest from reference TRBV7-9 and TRBJ2-1): DTGVSQNPRHKITKRGQNVTFRCDPISEHNRLYWYRQTLGQGPEFLTYFQNEAQLEKSRLLSDRFSAERPKGSFSTLEIQRTEQGDSAMYLCASSFLAGVREQFFGPGTRLTVL.